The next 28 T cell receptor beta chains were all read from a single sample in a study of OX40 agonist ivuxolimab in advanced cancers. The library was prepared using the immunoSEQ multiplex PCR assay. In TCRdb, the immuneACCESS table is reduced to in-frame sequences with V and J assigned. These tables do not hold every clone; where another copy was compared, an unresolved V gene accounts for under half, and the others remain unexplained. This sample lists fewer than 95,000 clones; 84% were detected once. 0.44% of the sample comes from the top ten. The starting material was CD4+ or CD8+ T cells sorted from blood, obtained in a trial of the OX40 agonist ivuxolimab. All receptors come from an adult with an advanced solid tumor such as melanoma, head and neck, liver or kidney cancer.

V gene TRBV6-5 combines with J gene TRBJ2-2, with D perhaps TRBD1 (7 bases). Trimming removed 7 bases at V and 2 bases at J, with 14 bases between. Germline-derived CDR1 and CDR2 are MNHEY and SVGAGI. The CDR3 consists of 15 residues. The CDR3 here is CASNIQGTNTGELFF. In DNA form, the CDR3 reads TGTGCCAGCAATATACAGGGGACTAACACCGGGGAGCTGTTTTTT.

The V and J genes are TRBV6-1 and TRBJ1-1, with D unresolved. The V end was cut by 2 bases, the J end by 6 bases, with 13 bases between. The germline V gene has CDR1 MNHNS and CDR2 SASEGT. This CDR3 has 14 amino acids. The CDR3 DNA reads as TGTGCCAGCAGTGAACCCCCCAGGAGGGCTGAAGCTTTCTTT. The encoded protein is CASSEPPRRAEAFF.

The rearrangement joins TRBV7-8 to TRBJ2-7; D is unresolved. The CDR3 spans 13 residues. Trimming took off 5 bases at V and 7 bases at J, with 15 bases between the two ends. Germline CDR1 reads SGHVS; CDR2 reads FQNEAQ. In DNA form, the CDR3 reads TGTGCCAGCAGCCCGGGCAGGTCTGATGAGCAGTACTTC. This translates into CASSPGRSDEQYF. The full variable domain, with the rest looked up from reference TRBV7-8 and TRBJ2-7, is GAGVSQSPRYKVAKRGQDVALRCDPISGHVSLFWYQQALGQGPEFLTYFQNEAQLDKSGLPSDRFFAERPEGSVSTLKIQRTQQEDSAVYLCASSPGRSDEQYFGPGTRLTVT.

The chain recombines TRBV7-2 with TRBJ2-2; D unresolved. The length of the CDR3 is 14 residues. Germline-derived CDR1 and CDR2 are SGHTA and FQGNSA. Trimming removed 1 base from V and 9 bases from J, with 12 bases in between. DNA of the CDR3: TGTGCCAGCAGCTTAGGTGGCAGTTTTAGGGAGCTGTTTTTT. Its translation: CASSLGGSFRELFF.

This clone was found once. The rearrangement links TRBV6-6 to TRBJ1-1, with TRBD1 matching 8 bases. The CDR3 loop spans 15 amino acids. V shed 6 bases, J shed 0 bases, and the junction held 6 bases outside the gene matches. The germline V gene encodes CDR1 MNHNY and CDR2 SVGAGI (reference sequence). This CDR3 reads CASRGDRRMNTEAFF. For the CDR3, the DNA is TGTGCCAGCAGAGGGGACAGGAGGATGAACACTGAAGCTTTCTTT.

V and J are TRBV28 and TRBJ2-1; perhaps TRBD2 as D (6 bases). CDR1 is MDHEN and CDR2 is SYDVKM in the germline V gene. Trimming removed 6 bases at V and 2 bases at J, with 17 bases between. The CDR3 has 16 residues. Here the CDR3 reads CASRQRGTPTYNEQFF. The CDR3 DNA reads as TGTGCCAGCAGGCAACGGGGGACTCCGACCTACAATGAGCAGTTCTTC.

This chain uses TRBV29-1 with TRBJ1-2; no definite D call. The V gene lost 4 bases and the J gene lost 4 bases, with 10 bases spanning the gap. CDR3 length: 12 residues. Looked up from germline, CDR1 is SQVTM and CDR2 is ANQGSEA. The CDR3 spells CSVAAGVYGYTF. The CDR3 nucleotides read TGCAGCGTTGCTGCGGGCGTCTATGGCTACACCTTC.

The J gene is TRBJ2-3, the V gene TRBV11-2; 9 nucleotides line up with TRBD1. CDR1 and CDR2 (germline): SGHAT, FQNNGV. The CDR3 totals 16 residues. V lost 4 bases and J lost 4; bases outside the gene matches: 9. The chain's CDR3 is CASSSLGTGKADTQYF. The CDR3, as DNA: TGTGCCAGCAGCTCCCTCGGGACAGGGAAAGCAGATACGCAGTATTTT.

The CDR3 sequence: CASSRTSGTDTQYF. In nucleotides, the CDR3 is TGTGCCAGCAGCCGGACTAGCGGCACAGATACGCAGTATTTT. V is TRBV11-2 and J is TRBJ2-3, with 9 bases matching TRBD2. Germline assignment: CDR1 SGHAT and CDR2 FQNNGV. Trimming cost V 5 bases and J 1 base; bases outside gene matches: 1. The CDR3 covers 14 residues.

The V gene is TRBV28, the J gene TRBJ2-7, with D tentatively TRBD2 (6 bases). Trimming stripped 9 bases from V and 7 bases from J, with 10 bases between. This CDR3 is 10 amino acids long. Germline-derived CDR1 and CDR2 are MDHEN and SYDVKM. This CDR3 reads CASTAGEQYV. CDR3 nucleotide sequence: TGTGCCAGTACCGCGGGAGAGCAGTACGTC.

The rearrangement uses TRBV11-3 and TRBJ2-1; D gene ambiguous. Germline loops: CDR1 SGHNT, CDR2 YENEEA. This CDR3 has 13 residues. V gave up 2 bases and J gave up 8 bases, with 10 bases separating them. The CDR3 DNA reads TGTGCCAGCAGCTTAATGGGTACGGATGAGCAGTTCTTC. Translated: CASSLMGTDEQFF.

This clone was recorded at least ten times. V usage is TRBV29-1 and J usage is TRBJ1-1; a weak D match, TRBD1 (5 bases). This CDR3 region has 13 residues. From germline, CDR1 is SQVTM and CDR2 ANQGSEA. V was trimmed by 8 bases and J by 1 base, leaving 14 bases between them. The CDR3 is CSLQFDRNTEAFF. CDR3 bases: TGCAGCCTACAATTCGACAGGAACACTGAAGCTTTCTTT.

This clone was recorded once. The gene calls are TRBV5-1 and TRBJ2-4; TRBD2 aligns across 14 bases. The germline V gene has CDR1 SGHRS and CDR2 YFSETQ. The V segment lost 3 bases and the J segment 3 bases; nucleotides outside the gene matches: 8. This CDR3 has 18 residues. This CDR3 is CASSSGLAGVRGKNIQYF. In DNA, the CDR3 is TGCGCCAGCAGCTCGGGACTAGCGGGAGTTCGGGGCAAAAACATTCAGTACTTC.

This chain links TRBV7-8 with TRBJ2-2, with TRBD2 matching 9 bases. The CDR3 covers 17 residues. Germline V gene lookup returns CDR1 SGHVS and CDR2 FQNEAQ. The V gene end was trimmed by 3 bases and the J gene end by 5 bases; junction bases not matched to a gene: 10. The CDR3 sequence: CASSLNGGRGKTGELFF. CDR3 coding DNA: TGTGCCAGCAGCTTGAATGGCGGGAGGGGGAAGACCGGGGAGCTGTTTTTT.

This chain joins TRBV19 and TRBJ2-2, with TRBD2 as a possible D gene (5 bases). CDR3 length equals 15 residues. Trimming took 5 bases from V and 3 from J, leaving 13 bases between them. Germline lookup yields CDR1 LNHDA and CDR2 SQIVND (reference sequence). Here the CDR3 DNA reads TGTGCCAGTAGTGAAACTAGTCTGGACACCGGGGAGCTGTTTTTT. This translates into CASSETSLDTGELFF.

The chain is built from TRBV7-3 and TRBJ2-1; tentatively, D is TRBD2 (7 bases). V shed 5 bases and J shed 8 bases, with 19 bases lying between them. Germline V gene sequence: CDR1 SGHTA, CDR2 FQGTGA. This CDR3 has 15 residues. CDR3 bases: TGTGCCAGCAGCCCCAGGGGCGGGAGTGTCGATGAGCAGTTCTTC. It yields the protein CASSPRGGSVDEQFF.

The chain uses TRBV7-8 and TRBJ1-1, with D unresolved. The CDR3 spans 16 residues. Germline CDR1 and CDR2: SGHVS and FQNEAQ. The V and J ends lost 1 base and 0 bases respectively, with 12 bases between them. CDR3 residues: CASSLETVKVNTEAFF. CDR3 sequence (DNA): TGTGCCAGCAGCTTAGAGACGGTGAAGGTGAACACTGAAGCTTTCTTT.

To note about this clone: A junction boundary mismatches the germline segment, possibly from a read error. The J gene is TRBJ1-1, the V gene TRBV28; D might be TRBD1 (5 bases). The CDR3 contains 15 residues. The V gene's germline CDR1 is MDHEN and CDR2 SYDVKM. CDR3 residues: CASTPSEGRNSEAFF. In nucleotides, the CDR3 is TGTGCCAGCACCCCATCTGAGGGGAGGAACTCTGAAGCTTTCTTT.

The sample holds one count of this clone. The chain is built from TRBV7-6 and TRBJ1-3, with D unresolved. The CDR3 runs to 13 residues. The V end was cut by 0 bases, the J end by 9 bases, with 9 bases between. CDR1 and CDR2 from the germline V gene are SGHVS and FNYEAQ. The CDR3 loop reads CASSLASTATIYF. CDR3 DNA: TGTGCCAGCAGCTTAGCATCCACTGCCACCATATATTTT.

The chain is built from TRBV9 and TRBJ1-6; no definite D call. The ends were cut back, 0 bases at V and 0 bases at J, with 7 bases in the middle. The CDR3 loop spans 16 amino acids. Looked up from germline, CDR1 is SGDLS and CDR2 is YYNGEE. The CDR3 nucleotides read TGTGCCAGCAGCGTAGCGGGCGGCTCCTATAATTCACCCCTCCACTTT. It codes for CASSVAGGSYNSPLHF.

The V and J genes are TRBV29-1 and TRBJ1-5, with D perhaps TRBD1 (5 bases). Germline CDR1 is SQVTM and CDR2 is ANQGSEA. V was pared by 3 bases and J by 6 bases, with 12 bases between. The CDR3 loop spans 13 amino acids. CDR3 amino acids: CSVEGTEGQPQHF. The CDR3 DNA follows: TGCAGCGTTGAGGGGACGGAAGGTCAGCCCCAGCATTTT.

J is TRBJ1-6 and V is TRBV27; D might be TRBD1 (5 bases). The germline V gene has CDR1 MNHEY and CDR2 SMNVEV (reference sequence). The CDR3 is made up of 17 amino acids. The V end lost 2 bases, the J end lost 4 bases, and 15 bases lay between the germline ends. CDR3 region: CASSLGGIGGYNSPLHF. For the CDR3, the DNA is TGTGCCAGCAGTTTAGGGGGAATCGGGGGTTATAATTCACCCCTCCACTTT.

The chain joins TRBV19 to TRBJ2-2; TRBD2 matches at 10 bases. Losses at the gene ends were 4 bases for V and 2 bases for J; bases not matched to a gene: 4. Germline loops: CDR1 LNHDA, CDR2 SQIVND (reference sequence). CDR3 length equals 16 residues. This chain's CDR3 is CASSTQREGNTGELFF. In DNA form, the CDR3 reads TGTGCCAGTAGTACCCAGCGGGAGGGTAACACCGGGGAGCTGTTTTTT.

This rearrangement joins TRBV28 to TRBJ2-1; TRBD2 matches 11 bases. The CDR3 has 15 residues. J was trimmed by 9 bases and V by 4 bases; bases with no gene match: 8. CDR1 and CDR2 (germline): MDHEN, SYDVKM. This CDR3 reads CASSSIAGGLTEQFF. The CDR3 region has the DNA TGTGCCAGCAGTTCGATAGCGGGGGGGCTGACTGAGCAGTTCTTC.

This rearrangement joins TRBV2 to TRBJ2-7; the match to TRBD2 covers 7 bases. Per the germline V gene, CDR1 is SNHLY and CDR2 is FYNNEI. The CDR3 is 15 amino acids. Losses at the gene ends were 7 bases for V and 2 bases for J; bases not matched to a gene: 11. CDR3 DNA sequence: TGTGCCAGCAACGACCCCCCTAGCGGTGCCTACGAGCAGTACGTC. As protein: CASNDPPSGAYEQYV.

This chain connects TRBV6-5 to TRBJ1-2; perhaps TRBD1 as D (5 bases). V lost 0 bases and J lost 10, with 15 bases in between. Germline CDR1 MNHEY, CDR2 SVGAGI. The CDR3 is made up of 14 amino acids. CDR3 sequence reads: CASSYSGQTRNYTF. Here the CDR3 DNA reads TGTGCCAGCAGTTACTCGGGGCAGACGCGCAACTACACCTTC.

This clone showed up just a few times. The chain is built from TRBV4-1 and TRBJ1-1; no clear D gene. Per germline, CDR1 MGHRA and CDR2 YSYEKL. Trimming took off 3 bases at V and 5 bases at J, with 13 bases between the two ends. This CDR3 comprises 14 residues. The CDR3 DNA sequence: TGCGCCAGCAGCCAGGTAGGAGCCAGGACTGAAGCTTTCTTT. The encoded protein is CASSQVGARTEAFF.

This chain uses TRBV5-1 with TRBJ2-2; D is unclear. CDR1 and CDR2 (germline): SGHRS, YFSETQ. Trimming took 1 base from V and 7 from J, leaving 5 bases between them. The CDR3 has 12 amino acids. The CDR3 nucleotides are TGCGCCAGCAGCTTGCGGTTCGGGGAGCTGTTTTTT. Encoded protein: CASSLRFGELFF. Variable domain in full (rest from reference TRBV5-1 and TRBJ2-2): KAGVTQTPRYLIKTRGQQVTLSCSPISGHRSVSWYQQTPGQGLQFLFEYFSETQRNKGNFPGRFSGRQFSNSRSEMNVSTLELGDSALYLCASSLRFGELFFGEGSRLTVL.